A selection of T cell receptor beta chains follows, all from one sample in a study of blood T cells in healthy people across ages. TCRdb re-analysed the 5' RACE reads in MiXCR, keeping a single row per CDR3 protein. In the table there are 800,000 to 1,300,000 distinct CDR3 sequences, under 30% of which are singletons. These same data were also listed under a study on T cells of mothers and their children.

Sample: blood. The receptors stem from a girl aged 2-15 years in good health. CDR3s include the opening cysteine and the closing phenylalanine or tryptophan. The order of the fields is clone size, V gene, D gene, J gene, CDR3 DNA, CDR3 protein. D genes are given only for firm matches. Size values are once, few and many counts, or a class for expanded clones, and some rows have none.

many	TRBV5-1	TRBD2	TRBJ2-1	TGTGCCAGCAGTTTAGCGGGAAACAATGAGCAGTTCTTC	CASSLAGNNEQFF
.	TRBV6-4	.	TRBJ1-5	TGTGCCAGCAGTGACTGGCAGGGTCAGCCCCAGCATTTT	CASSDWQGQPQHF
.	TRBV3-1	TRBD1	TRBJ2-3	TGTGCCAGCAGCCCAGTCACAGGGGGCTTGGCAGATACGCAGTATTTT	CASSPVTGGLADTQYF
.	TRBV11-2	.	TRBJ2-1	TGTGCCGGTAAACATTATGCCGGGGGTGAGCAGTTCTTC	CAGKHYAGGEQFF
.	TRBV4-2	.	TRBJ1-2	TGTGCCAGCAGCCACCAACCTCGGAACGGAGGCTACACCTTC	CASSHQPRNGGYTF
.	TRBV7-9	.	TRBJ2-7	TGTGCCAGCAGCCAGCCCTCCTACGAGCAGTACTTC	CASSQPSYEQYF
few	TRBV9	.	TRBJ2-7	TGTGCCAGCAGCGTACACCTAAGCTCCTACGAGCAGTACTTC	CASSVHLSSYEQYF
few	TRBV24-1	TRBD1	TRBJ1-2	TGTGCCACCAGTGGTTTAACCGGGACAGGGGGCGGATGGTACTATGGCTACACCTTC	CATSGLTGTGGGWYYGYTF
.	TRBV24-1	.	TRBJ2-5	TGTGCCACCAGTGATTCACTTACTGGGGGGATCAGAGAGACCCAGTACTTC	CATSDSLTGGIRETQYF
.	TRBV18	TRBD1	TRBJ2-1	TGTGCCAGCTCACCAACCGGGACAGGGGTGGAGAATGAGCAGTTCTTC	CASSPTGTGVENEQFF
.	TRBV5-6	TRBD2	TRBJ2-6	TGTGCCAGCAGCTTGGACCTACTAGCGGGGGGCCCTGGGGCCAACGTCCTGACTTTC	CASSLDLLAGGPGANVLTF
few	TRBV5-1	TRBD1	TRBJ2-1	TGCGCCAGCAGCTTAACCCCACAGGGGGCTGGCAATGAGCAGTTCTTC	CASSLTPQGAGNEQFF
few	TRBV12-3/TRBV12-4	TRBD2	TRBJ2-7	TGTGCCAGCAGTAAGCTAGCGGGAGGGCCCTACGAGCAGTACTTC	CASSKLAGGPYEQYF
.	TRBV7-2	.	TRBJ2-3	TGTGCCAGCAGCGACCACTGGTCGGGGGGCACAGATACGCAGTATTTT	CASSDHWSGGTDTQYF
.	TRBV6-6	.	TRBJ1-6	TGTGCCAGCAGTTACGGACCCGATTCACCCCTCCACTTT	CASSYGPDSPLHF
few	TRBV11-2	.	TRBJ2-6	TGTGCCAGCAGCTCGTTGGAGCCCTCCTCTGGGGCCAACGTCCTGACTTTC	CASSSLEPSSGANVLTF
.	TRBV12-3/TRBV12-4	.	TRBJ2-5	TGTGCCAGCAGCCTGGAAAGGGTGGCCCAGTACTTC	CASSLERVAQYF
.	TRBV7-9	TRBD1	TRBJ1-2	TGTGCCAGCAGCTGGGACAGCGTGGGCTACACCTTC	CASSWDSVGYTF
.	TRBV7-2	.	TRBJ2-5	TGTGCCAGCACCCCTAGGGTTGCTGACAGATTACAAGAGACCCAGTACTTC	CASTPRVADRLQETQYF
few	TRBV25-1	TRBD2	TRBJ2-1	TGTGCCAGCAGAGAAGCGGGAGTTGTCAATGAGCAGTTCTTC	CASREAGVVNEQFF
.	TRBV7-8	TRBD2	TRBJ2-1	TGTGCCAGCACCTGGGGGGGAGACAATGAGCAGTTCTTC	CASTWGGDNEQFF
.	TRBV4-2	TRBD1	TRBJ2-3	TGTGCCAGCAGCTTTATACATGGACAGGGCACAGATACGCAGTATTTT	CASSFIHGQGTDTQYF
few	TRBV6-5	TRBD2	TRBJ2-1	TGTGCCAGCAGTTTCCGAGCGGGGGGGCCTGGGAATGAGCAGTTCTTC	CASSFRAGGPGNEQFF
many	TRBV28	.	TRBJ2-4	TGTGCCAGCAGCCCAGACAGGGCCAAAAACATTCAGTACTTC	CASSPDRAKNIQYF
.	TRBV5-1	.	TRBJ1-2	TGCGCCAGCAGCAAATCAGGAGGCCTTAACTATGGCTACACCTTC	CASSKSGGLNYGYTF
.	TRBV20-1	.	TRBJ2-1	TGCAGTGCTAGCTGGGGGCGCGCGAAAAATGAGCAGTTCTTC	CSASWGRAKNEQFF
.	TRBV12-3/TRBV12-4	.	TRBJ2-3	TGTGCCAGCAGTTTGAACAGGGTTCGGGAGTATTTT	CASSLNRVREYF
.	TRBV5-6	.	TRBJ2-4	TGTGCCAGCAGCTTGGCCAAAGGGGGATTGTACATTCAGTACTTC	CASSLAKGGLYIQYF
.	TRBV20-1	TRBD1	TRBJ2-7	TGCAGCGCGGACAGGGGCTACGAGCAGTACTTC	CSADRGYEQYF
.	TRBV11-2	.	TRBJ2-3	TGTGCCAGCAGCTTAGGTTTTGGAGATACGCAGTATTTT	CASSLGFGDTQYF
.	TRBV5-1	TRBD1	TRBJ2-7	TGCGCCAGCAAGGGGACAGGGAGTAGTCTGGAGCAGTACTTC	CASKGTGSSLEQYF
few	TRBV29-1	TRBD1	TRBJ1-2	TGCAGCGTAAGCCGGGACAGGGCTCAAGGCTACACCTTC	CSVSRDRAQGYTF
.	TRBV9	.	TRBJ1-2	TGTGCCAGCAGCGTAGCGGTTGGGTATGGCTACACCTTC	CASSVAVGYGYTF
few	TRBV4-1	.	TRBJ1-5	TGTGCCAGCAGCCAAGACCTCTCTCAGCCCCAGCATTTT	CASSQDLSQPQHF
many	TRBV15	.	TRBJ2-1	TGTGCCACCAGCAGAGCGGGGACTTCTATTGAGCAGTTCTTC	CATSRAGTSIEQFF
.	TRBV29-1	TRBD2	TRBJ2-5	TGCAGCGTTGAGGTTGGGACTAGCGGGAGTCAAGAGACCCAGTACTTC	CSVEVGTSGSQETQYF
.	TRBV5-1	.	TRBJ1-3	TGCGCCAGCAGCTTATCGTCAGGGATCTCTGGAAACACCATATATTTT	CASSLSSGISGNTIYF
.	TRBV28	TRBD1	TRBJ2-5	TGTGCCAGCAGTTTCTTCGACAGGGAGAAAGAGACCCAGTACTTC	CASSFFDREKETQYF
few	TRBV4-3	.	TRBJ2-5	TGCGCCAGCAGCCAAGATTTTGCGGGGGCCGAGTACTTC	CASSQDFAGAEYF
few	TRBV10-3	.	TRBJ2-7	TGTGCCATCAGTGAGTTCAGCGGGCGCTCCTACGAGCAGTACTTC	CAISEFSGRSYEQYF
.	TRBV5-1	TRBD2	TRBJ2-5	TGCGCCAGCAGCTTGGAGACAGCGGGGGTCCGAGAGACCCAGTACTTC	CASSLETAGVRETQYF
.	TRBV2	.	TRBJ2-3	TGTGCCAGCAGTGGAACAGGGTCGGACACAGATACGCAGTATTTT	CASSGTGSDTDTQYF
.	TRBV18	TRBD1	TRBJ1-1	TGTGCCAGCTCACCCCGGGACAGGGTCACTGAAGCTTTCTTT	CASSPRDRVTEAFF
.	TRBV9	.	TRBJ2-7	TGTGCCAGCAGCGTAGAGCCCGACTACGAGCAGTACTTC	CASSVEPDYEQYF
few	TRBV7-2	TRBD1	TRBJ1-4	TGTGCCAGCAGCTTATCGACAGGGAGTGAAAAACTGTTTTTT	CASSLSTGSEKLFF
few	TRBV12-5	.	TRBJ1-2	TGTGCTAGTGCCTTTAAACAGGGAGCCGGCTACACCTTC	CASAFKQGAGYTF
few	TRBV7-2	TRBD1	TRBJ2-3	TGTGCCAGCAGCCTCCTGGACAGGGGGCAGGGCACAGATACGCAGTATTTT	CASSLLDRGQGTDTQYF